This T cell receptor beta chain was recovered during a study of T-cell memory formation after mild COVID-19. About the research overall: TCR clusters were mostly confined to one donor each.

Note on this clonotype: Its target is unknown.

A 5'RACE reaction primed in the constant segment made cDNA libraries of TCR alpha and TCR beta, and these carried sample barcodes and UMIs. TCRdb reprocessed the 5' RACE reads via MiXCR and lists one record per CDR3 protein. The sample has about 340,000 distinct CDR3 sequences, around 15% seen once. Study results and caveats: Clonal second-wave expansions that peaked on day 37 had unconfirmed SARS-CoV-2 specificity. Clones shrinking between day 15 and 85 showed a balanced CD4/CD8 split, and those that grew later tilted toward CD4+.

The CDR3 loop spans 15 amino acids. CDR1 and CDR2 (germline): SGHRS, YFSETQ. The trim removed 1 base at V and 11 bases at J, leaving 11 bases unmatched. This chain joins TRBV5-1 and TRBJ1-5; TRBD1 matches 8 bases. The receptor was isolated from a man between 18 and 29 years old who had mild COVID-19 (a few samples of this study predate the infection). Cell type and time point are not known. Sequencing used PBMCs or a T cell subset sorted from them (not recorded which). DNA of the CDR3: TGCGCCAGCAGCTTGTACGGGACAGGACTGGCAGCCCAGCATTTT. Residues: CASSLYGTGLAAQHF.